This is a list of T cell receptor beta chains from one sample in a study of blood T cell repertoires in COVID-19. Sequencing used immunoSEQ multiplex PCR; TCRdb keeps in-frame clones, though not all of them. This sample has some 350,000 clones, with about 88% found just once. Sequencing input: peripheral blood. These receptors were collected from a woman aged 65 to 85 with COVID-19, enrolled during active disease. The CDR3 runs from the conserved cysteine through the conserved F or W. D genes are given only for firm matches. Clone size, where shown, is once, few, many, or a class for clones that have expanded.

cdr3_length: 15; clone_size: NA; v_call: TRBV28; d_call: TRBD1; j_call: TRBJ1-3; cdr3_nt: TGTGCCAGCAAGCCCGGGACAGGGCTTCGAAACACCATATATTTT; cdr3_aa: CASKPGTGLRNTIYF
cdr3_length: 15; clone_size: NA; v_call: TRBV4-2; d_call: NA; j_call: TRBJ1-2; cdr3_nt: TGTGCCAGCAGCCAAGATAGGGACATCATCTATGGCTACACCTTC; cdr3_aa: CASSQDRDIIYGYTF
cdr3_length: 14; clone_size: NA; v_call: TRBV19; d_call: NA; j_call: TRBJ1-3; cdr3_nt: TGTGCCAGTAGTATAGTTGCACGGGGAAACACCATATATTTT; cdr3_aa: CASSIVARGNTIYF
cdr3_length: 12; clone_size: NA; v_call: TRBV24-1; d_call: NA; j_call: TRBJ1-1; cdr3_nt: TGTGCCACCCGCCGGGGGGACACTGAAGCTTTCTTT; cdr3_aa: CATRRGDTEAFF
cdr3_length: 16; clone_size: NA; v_call: TRBV19; d_call: TRBD1; j_call: TRBJ1-1; cdr3_nt: TGTGCCAGTAGTATAGTCCTGGGACAGGGGCACACTGAAGCTTTCTTT; cdr3_aa: CASSIVLGQGHTEAFF
cdr3_length: 15; clone_size: NA; v_call: TRBV2; d_call: NA; j_call: TRBJ2-5; cdr3_nt: TGTGCCAGCAGTGACAGGGGTCAGGGACAAGAGACCCAGTACTTC; cdr3_aa: CASSDRGQGQETQYF
cdr3_length: 15; clone_size: NA; v_call: TRBV7-2; d_call: TRBD1; j_call: TRBJ1-2; cdr3_nt: TGTGCCAGCAGCCAACTCCAGGGGGCGACCCGTAGCTACACCTTC; cdr3_aa: CASSQLQGATRSYTF
cdr3_length: 14; clone_size: NA; v_call: TRBV6-5; d_call: NA; j_call: TRBJ1-1; cdr3_nt: TGTGCCAGCAGATCTTTGCAAGGGAGACCTGAAGCTTTCTTT; cdr3_aa: CASRSLQGRPEAFF
cdr3_length: 14; clone_size: NA; v_call: TRBV10-1; d_call: TRBD2; j_call: TRBJ2-1; cdr3_nt: TGCGCCAGCAGCGCGGGGGGGACCTACAATGAGCAGTTCTTC; cdr3_aa: CASSAGGTYNEQFF
cdr3_length: 15; clone_size: NA; v_call: TRBV28; d_call: TRBD1; j_call: TRBJ2-5; cdr3_nt: TGTGCCAGCAGTGACCCGGGGACAGGGGTAGAGACCCAGTACTTC; cdr3_aa: CASSDPGTGVETQYF
cdr3_length: 15; clone_size: few; v_call: TRBV27; d_call: TRBD1; j_call: TRBJ1-4; cdr3_nt: TGTGCCAGCAGTCCGACAGGGGCAACTAATGAAAAACTGTTTTTT; cdr3_aa: CASSPTGATNEKLFF
cdr3_length: 13; clone_size: NA; v_call: TRBV9; d_call: NA; j_call: TRBJ1-5; cdr3_nt: TGTGCCAGCAGCGTTAATAGCAATCAGCCCCAGCATTTT; cdr3_aa: CASSVNSNQPQHF
cdr3_length: 15; clone_size: NA; v_call: TRBV10-3; d_call: NA; j_call: TRBJ1-2; cdr3_nt: TGTGCCATCAAAGAGGGCAGCCTAACCTCTTATGGCTACACCTTC; cdr3_aa: CAIKEGSLTSYGYTF
cdr3_length: 13; clone_size: NA; v_call: TRBV27; d_call: NA; j_call: TRBJ1-2; cdr3_nt: TGTGCCAGCAGTTCCCGACTGGGCTATGGCTACACCTTC; cdr3_aa: CASSSRLGYGYTF
cdr3_length: 15; clone_size: NA; v_call: TRBV6-4; d_call: NA; j_call: TRBJ2-3; cdr3_nt: TGTGCCAGCAGTGATGAGGGTTATAGCACAGATACGCAGTATTTT; cdr3_aa: CASSDEGYSTDTQYF
cdr3_length: 13; clone_size: NA; v_call: TRBV7-6; d_call: TRBD1; j_call: TRBJ1-4; cdr3_nt: TGTGCCAGCGAGAGGGACAGAAAAGAAAAACTGTTTTTT; cdr3_aa: CASERDRKEKLFF
cdr3_length: 14; clone_size: once; v_call: TRBV7-9; d_call: TRBD1; j_call: TRBJ2-5; cdr3_nt: TGTGCCAGCAGCGACAGGGGTGGTGAAGAGACCCAGTACTTC; cdr3_aa: CASSDRGGEETQYF
cdr3_length: 14; clone_size: NA; v_call: TRBV6-5; d_call: NA; j_call: TRBJ2-3; cdr3_nt: TGTGCCAGCAGTTACGTCCCGAGCACAGATACGCAGTATTTT; cdr3_aa: CASSYVPSTDTQYF
cdr3_length: 15; clone_size: NA; v_call: TRBV18; d_call: NA; j_call: TRBJ1-3; cdr3_nt: TGTGCCAGCTCCTTCTCAGGCACCTCTGGAAACACCATATATTTT; cdr3_aa: CASSFSGTSGNTIYF
cdr3_length: 15; clone_size: NA; v_call: TRBV4-3; d_call: NA; j_call: TRBJ2-3; cdr3_nt: TGCGCCAGCAGCCAAGAGGGGACTGACCCAGATACGCAGTATTTT; cdr3_aa: CASSQEGTDPDTQYF
cdr3_length: 15; clone_size: NA; v_call: TRBV24-1; d_call: NA; j_call: TRBJ2-3; cdr3_nt: TGTGCCACCAGTGATTCCCGGCACCCGGCGGGTACGCAGTATTTT; cdr3_aa: CATSDSRHPAGTQYF
cdr3_length: 13; clone_size: once; v_call: TRBV28; d_call: NA; j_call: TRBJ2-7; cdr3_nt: TGTGCCAGCAGTTTTACAGATACCTACGAGCAGTACTTC; cdr3_aa: CASSFTDTYEQYF
cdr3_length: 15; clone_size: NA; v_call: TRBV18; d_call: NA; j_call: TRBJ1-3; cdr3_nt: TGTGCCAGCTCACCCCTGACAGGCTTGGGTAACACCATATATTTT; cdr3_aa: CASSPLTGLGNTIYF
cdr3_length: 16; clone_size: NA; v_call: TRBV5-8; d_call: NA; j_call: TRBJ1-3; cdr3_nt: TGTGCCAGCAGCTTGGGGACACCAAACTCTGGAAACACCATATATTTT; cdr3_aa: CASSLGTPNSGNTIYF
cdr3_length: 13; clone_size: NA; v_call: TRBV29-1; d_call: TRBD1; j_call: TRBJ1-2; cdr3_nt: TGCAGCGTTGCTGGGACAGGGGTCGCTGGCTACACCTTC; cdr3_aa: CSVAGTGVAGYTF
cdr3_length: 19; clone_size: NA; v_call: TRBV28; d_call: NA; j_call: TRBJ1-5; cdr3_nt: TGTGCCAGCAGTTCCCCCCCGACAGGCCTTCCTTATAGCAATCAGCCCCAGCATTTT; cdr3_aa: CASSSPPTGLPYSNQPQHF
cdr3_length: 14; clone_size: NA; v_call: TRBV30; d_call: TRBD2; j_call: TRBJ2-2; cdr3_nt: TGTGCCTGGACTAACTTCGGGGGGACCGGGGAGCTGTTTTTT; cdr3_aa: CAWTNFGGTGELFF
cdr3_length: 13; clone_size: NA; v_call: TRBV6-5; d_call: TRBD1; j_call: TRBJ1-1; cdr3_nt: TGTGCCAGCAGTCTGACAGGGGGCTCTGAAGCTTTCTTT; cdr3_aa: CASSLTGGSEAFF
cdr3_length: 14; clone_size: NA; v_call: TRBV19; d_call: NA; j_call: TRBJ1-1; cdr3_nt: TGTGCCAGTAGTTCAGGGGCGAGGGGCACTGAAGCTTTCTTT; cdr3_aa: CASSSGARGTEAFF
cdr3_length: 11; clone_size: NA; v_call: TRBV24-1; d_call: NA; j_call: TRBJ1-2; cdr3_nt: TGTGCCACTTCGGGATCCCATGGCTACACCTTC; cdr3_aa: CATSGSHGYTF
cdr3_length: 14; clone_size: NA; v_call: TRBV2; d_call: NA; j_call: TRBJ1-2; cdr3_nt: TGTGCCAGCACCAGACAGGCCTTAAGGCATGGCTACACCTTC; cdr3_aa: CASTRQALRHGYTF
cdr3_length: 17; clone_size: NA; v_call: TRBV6-1; d_call: NA; j_call: TRBJ1-3; cdr3_nt: TGTGCCAGCAGTGAAGCTGCAGGGCTCCACGGTGGAAACACCATATATTTT; cdr3_aa: CASSEAAGLHGGNTIYF
cdr3_length: 16; clone_size: NA; v_call: TRBV9; d_call: TRBD1; j_call: TRBJ1-3; cdr3_nt: TGTGCCAGCAGCGTACACCTCGGGACAGGAGAAAACACCATATATTTT; cdr3_aa: CASSVHLGTGENTIYF
cdr3_length: 17; clone_size: NA; v_call: TRBV5-1; d_call: TRBD1; j_call: TRBJ1-1; cdr3_nt: TGCGCCAGCAGCTTTACCGGGACAGGGAGGGTGAACACTGAAGCTTTCTTT; cdr3_aa: CASSFTGTGRVNTEAFF
cdr3_length: 19; clone_size: once; v_call: TRBV9; d_call: TRBD1; j_call: TRBJ1-1; cdr3_nt: TGTGCCAGCAGCGTGAACCTAAAACAGGGGTCCGCTACGAACACTGAAGCTTTCTTT; cdr3_aa: CASSVNLKQGSATNTEAFF
cdr3_length: 14; clone_size: NA; v_call: TRBV2; d_call: TRBD1; j_call: TRBJ1-5; cdr3_nt: TGTGCCAGCAGTCCTGGGACAGCTAATCAGCCCCAGCATTTT; cdr3_aa: CASSPGTANQPQHF
cdr3_length: 12; clone_size: NA; v_call: TRBV10-3; d_call: NA; j_call: TRBJ1-1; cdr3_nt: TGTGCCATCAGGGGGCAAGAGATTCCCCTTACCTTT; cdr3_aa: CAIRGQEIPLTF
cdr3_length: 11; clone_size: NA; v_call: TRBV2; d_call: NA; j_call: TRBJ2-1; cdr3_nt: TGTGCCAGTGGGGGGTACAATGAGCAGTTCTTC; cdr3_aa: CASGGYNEQFF
cdr3_length: 15; clone_size: NA; v_call: TRBV9; d_call: NA; j_call: TRBJ1-4; cdr3_nt: TGTGCCAGCAGCAGCGAGGGAGGTCCGCGGGAAAAACTGTTTTTT; cdr3_aa: CASSSEGGPREKLFF
cdr3_length: 13; clone_size: NA; v_call: TRBV21-1; d_call: NA; j_call: TRBJ2-7; cdr3_nt: TGTGCCAGCAGCAGACAGGGATCATACGAGCAGTACTTC; cdr3_aa: CASSRQGSYEQYF
cdr3_length: 16; clone_size: NA; v_call: TRBV4-1; d_call: TRBD1; j_call: TRBJ1-1; cdr3_nt: TGCGCCAGCAGCCAGACAGGGTCCCGAATGAACACTGAAGCTTTCTTT; cdr3_aa: CASSQTGSRMNTEAFF
cdr3_length: 15; clone_size: NA; v_call: TRBV7-2; d_call: NA; j_call: TRBJ2-3; cdr3_nt: TGTGCCAGCAGCTACCGACAGGAAGTGACAGATACGCAGTATTTT; cdr3_aa: CASSYRQEVTDTQYF
cdr3_length: 14; clone_size: NA; v_call: TRBV28; d_call: TRBD1; j_call: TRBJ2-7; cdr3_nt: TGTGCCAGCAGTTTATACCGGGACAGGGACGAGCAGTACTTC; cdr3_aa: CASSLYRDRDEQYF
cdr3_length: 14; clone_size: NA; v_call: TRBV30; d_call: NA; j_call: TRBJ1-4; cdr3_nt: TGTGCCTGGAGTGGGGACATCGGAGGTGAAAAACTGTTTTTT; cdr3_aa: CAWSGDIGGEKLFF
cdr3_length: 16; clone_size: NA; v_call: TRBV4-2; d_call: NA; j_call: TRBJ2-1; cdr3_nt: TGTGCCAGCAGCCCTTCCGGGGATAGCTCCTACAATGAGCAGTTCTTC; cdr3_aa: CASSPSGDSSYNEQFF
cdr3_length: 13; clone_size: NA; v_call: TRBV29-1; d_call: NA; j_call: TRBJ2-2; cdr3_nt: TGCAGCGTTTCCCGGACAGACACCGGGGAGCTGTTTTTT; cdr3_aa: CSVSRTDTGELFF
cdr3_length: 13; clone_size: NA; v_call: TRBV9; d_call: NA; j_call: TRBJ1-3; cdr3_nt: TGTGCCAGCCGGGAGGGGTATGGGTCTCCCATATATTTT; cdr3_aa: CASREGYGSPIYF
cdr3_length: 18; clone_size: NA; v_call: TRBV4-3; d_call: TRBD1; j_call: TRBJ1-6; cdr3_nt: TGCGCCAGCAGCCAAGACTCCTACAGGGGTACCTATAATTCACCCCTCCACTTT; cdr3_aa: CASSQDSYRGTYNSPLHF
cdr3_length: 19; clone_size: once; v_call: TRBV7-2; d_call: TRBD2; j_call: TRBJ2-5; cdr3_nt: TGTGCCAGCAGCTTAAATCCTAGCGGGGGGGCCAGTAAGGAAAAGACCCAGTACTTC; cdr3_aa: CASSLNPSGGASKEKTQYF
cdr3_length: 19; clone_size: NA; v_call: TRBV4-2; d_call: TRBD1; j_call: TRBJ1-3; cdr3_nt: TGTGCCAGCAGCCCGGGGGGACAGGGGAAAGGGAACTCTGGAAACACCATATATTTT; cdr3_aa: CASSPGGQGKGNSGNTIYF
cdr3_length: 13; clone_size: NA; v_call: TRBV2; d_call: TRBD1; j_call: TRBJ1-1; cdr3_nt: TGTGCCACCGGGACAGGATTGAACACTGAAGCTTTCTTT; cdr3_aa: CATGTGLNTEAFF
cdr3_length: 14; clone_size: NA; v_call: TRBV7-2; d_call: NA; j_call: TRBJ2-3; cdr3_nt: TGTGCCAGCAGCTCCCGGGCCAAGGGGTATACGCAGTATTTT; cdr3_aa: CASSSRAKGYTQYF